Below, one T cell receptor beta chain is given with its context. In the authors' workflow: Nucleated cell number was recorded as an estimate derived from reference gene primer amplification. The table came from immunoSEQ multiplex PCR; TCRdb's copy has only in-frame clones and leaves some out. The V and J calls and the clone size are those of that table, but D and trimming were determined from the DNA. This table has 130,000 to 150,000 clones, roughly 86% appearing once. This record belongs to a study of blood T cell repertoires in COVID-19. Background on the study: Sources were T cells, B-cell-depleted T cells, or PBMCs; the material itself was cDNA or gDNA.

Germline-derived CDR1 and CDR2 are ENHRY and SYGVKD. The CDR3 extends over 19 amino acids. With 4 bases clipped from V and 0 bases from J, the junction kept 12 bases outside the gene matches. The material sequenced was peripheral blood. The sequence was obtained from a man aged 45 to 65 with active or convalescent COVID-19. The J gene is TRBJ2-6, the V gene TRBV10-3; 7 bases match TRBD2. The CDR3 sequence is CAISGVGTNTPSGANVLTF. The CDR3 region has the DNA TGTGCCATCAGTGGGGTTGGGACTAACACTCCCTCTGGGGCCAACGTCCTGACTTTC.